This TCR beta chain came from a study of shared clonotypes between healthy human individuals. The assay was carried out at the deep level. Produced via immunoSEQ multiplex PCR; TCRdb's table is partial and in-frame only. The sample yields more than 1.2 million clones, less than 99% seen once. V lost 7 bases to trimming and J lost 11 bases, with 30 bases between them. The CDR3 spans 16 residues. Looked up from germline, CDR1 is SGHRS and CDR2 is YFSETQ. This receptor was identified in a man between 25 and 39 years old in good health. The rearrangement links TRBV5-1 to TRBJ1-1, with D possibly matching TRBD1 (6 bases). Sequencing was performed on naive CD4+ T cells sorted from blood. Documented subset: CD45RA+ positively selected. For the CDR3, the DNA is TGCGCCAGCCCCGGTTTTCGTGGGGGCTTGGGGTGGCGGGCTTTCTTT. This encodes CASPGFRGGLGWRAFF.